These T cell receptor beta chains were read from a single sample in a study of cytomegalovirus exposure and HLA in healthy donors. The table came from immunoSEQ multiplex PCR; TCRdb's copy has only in-frame clones and leaves some out. The sample has around 120,000 clones; approximately 72% are singletons. Sequenced material: PBMCs. All receptors derive from a man aged 55 to 70 in good health and CMV-seropositive. CDR3s include the opening cysteine and the closing phenylalanine or tryptophan. A D gene is named only where the DNA matches it firmly. Not every row has a clone size; where given, it reads once, few, many or a size class.

>TRBJ2-7|TRBV5-4|TRBD2|NA
CASSTGLAGRYEQYF
TGTGCCAGCAGCACGGGACTAGCGGGAAGATACGAGCAGTACTTC
>TRBJ2-1|TRBV2|NA|NA
CASSARTDVRNEQFF
TGTGCCAGCAGTGCCCGGACAGATGTGAGGAATGAGCAGTTCTTC
>TRBJ2-5|TRBV7-9|TRBD2|NA
CASSLDIWAGGHQETQYF
TGTGCCAGCAGCTTAGATATATGGGCGGGGGGTCACCAAGAGACCCAGTACTTC
>TRBJ1-6|TRBV5-4|NA|once
CASSLDNYNSPLHF
TGTGCCAGCAGCTTGGACAATTATAATTCACCCCTCCACTTT
>TRBJ2-7|TRBV11-2|TRBD1|NA
CASSLDWTGVYEQYF
TGTGCCAGCAGCTTAGACTGGACAGGGGTCTACGAGCAGTACTTC
>TRBJ1-5|TRBV10-3|TRBD1|NA
CAIRKTGDSNQPQHF
TGTGCCATCAGAAAGACAGGGGACAGCAATCAGCCCCAGCATTTT
>TRBJ2-7|TRBV6-1|NA|NA
CASSAAGLPNFSYEQYF
TGTGCCAGCAGTGCGGCAGGGTTGCCAAATTTCTCCTACGAGCAGTACTTC
>TRBJ2-4|TRBV9|TRBD2|NA
CASSVGGVGGKNIQYF
TGTGCCAGCAGCGTAGGGGGAGTCGGGGGGAAAAACATTCAGTACTTC
>TRBJ2-3|TRBV7-9|NA|NA
CASSPRYSPSTDTQYF
TGTGCCAGCAGCCCGAGGTATTCCCCTAGCACAGATACGCAGTATTTT
>TRBJ1-4|TRBV5-1|NA|NA
CASSLVSEKLFF
TGCGCCAGCAGCTTGGTGTCAGAAAAACTGTTTTTT
>TRBJ2-7|TRBV30|TRBD1|NA
CAWSPDRGGYEQYF
TGTGCCTGGAGTCCCGACAGGGGTGGCTACGAGCAGTACTTC
>TRBJ1-1|TRBV7-3|TRBD1|few
CASSPTGQGTEAFF
TGTGCCAGCAGCCCGACAGGGCAGGGGACTGAAGCTTTCTTT
>TRBJ2-7|TRBV5-6|NA|NA
CASSLIRDTSSYEQYF
TGTGCCAGCAGCTTGATCCGAGACACGAGCTCCTACGAGCAGTACTTC
>TRBJ1-2|TRBV7-9|TRBD1|NA
CASSLVTGGSGYTF
TGTGCCAGCAGCTTAGTTACAGGGGGGAGTGGCTACACCTTC
>TRBJ2-1|TRBV5-1|NA|NA
CASYSGQGTYNEQFF
TGCGCCAGCTACTCCGGGCAGGGCACCTACAATGAGCAGTTCTTC
>TRBJ2-7|TRBV7-8|NA|NA
CASSLDSTYEQYF
TGTGCCAGCAGCTTGGACAGTACCTACGAGCAGTACTTC
>TRBJ2-7|TRBV6-6|NA|once
CASSYAGNEQYF
TGTGCCAGCAGTTATGCAGGAAACGAGCAGTACTTC
>TRBJ2-1|TRBV5-1|TRBD2|NA
CASSLVAGGPDEQFF
TGCGCCAGCAGCTTGGTGGCGGGAGGGCCGGATGAGCAGTTCTTC
>TRBJ2-2|TRBV15|TRBD2|NA
CATSRDNGGINTGELFF
TGTGCCACCAGCAGAGACAACGGGGGGATTAACACCGGGGAGCTGTTTTTT
>TRBJ1-1|TRBV18|NA|once
CASSQLLGVPEAFF
TGTGCCAGCTCACAGCTCTTAGGGGTCCCTGAAGCTTTCTTT
>TRBJ1-2|TRBV5-1|TRBD1|few
CASSLGGQDYGYTF
TGCGCCAGCAGCTTGGGGGGACAGGACTATGGCTACACCTTC
>TRBJ2-7|TRBV5-1|NA|NA
CASSLGQGSYEQYF
TGCGCCAGCAGCTTGGGCCAGGGCTCCTACGAGCAGTACTTC
>TRBJ1-5|TRBV29-1|NA|NA
CSVAGKGGNQPQHF
TGCAGCGTTGCGGGCAAGGGGGGGAATCAGCCCCAGCATTTT